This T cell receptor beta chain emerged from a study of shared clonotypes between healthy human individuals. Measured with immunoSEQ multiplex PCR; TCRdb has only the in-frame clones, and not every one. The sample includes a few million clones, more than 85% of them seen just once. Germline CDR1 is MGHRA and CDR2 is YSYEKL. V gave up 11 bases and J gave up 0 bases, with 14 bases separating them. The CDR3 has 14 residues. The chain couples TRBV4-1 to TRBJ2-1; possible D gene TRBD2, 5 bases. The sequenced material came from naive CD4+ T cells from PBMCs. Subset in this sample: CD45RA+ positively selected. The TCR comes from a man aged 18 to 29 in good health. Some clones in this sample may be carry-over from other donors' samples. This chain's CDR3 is CAASSLSSYNEQFF. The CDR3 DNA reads TGCGCCGCGTCTAGCTTGAGCTCCTACAATGAGCAGTTCTTC.